The 23 T cell receptor beta chains reported below all come from one sample, sequenced in a study of regulatory T cells in long-lasting Graves disease. Arm-PCR of CDR3 regions and iRepertoire HTBI primers were the basis on which TCR beta libraries were built. TCRdb fed the multiplex PCR reads into MiXCR, producing one record per CDR3 protein. The sample includes 400,000 to 500,000 distinct CDR3 sequences, around 23% of them seen just once. The time point was: persistent/refractory GD, antithyroid drugs over 5 years with positive TRAb. The TCR library was prepared using RNA isolated from PBMCs. The sequencing here drew on peripheral blood mononuclear cells (PBMCs), taken when the disease was refractory, from a patient treated with antithyroid drugs. The receptors originated from a female donor with Graves disease.

This clonotype was found many times. CDR3 region: CASSEAMTGVYEQYF. In nucleotides, the CDR3 is TGTGCCAGCAGTGAAGCGATGACAGGGGTCTACGAGCAGTACTTC. V usage is TRBV6-1 and J usage is TRBJ2-7; 8 positions agree with TRBD1. Trimming cost V 0 bases and J 3 bases; bases outside gene matches: 4. The germline V gene has CDR1 MNHNS and CDR2 SASEGT. This CDR3 has 15 amino acids.

This clonotype came up once. A read error is possible here, since a much larger clone lies one base away. V gene TRBV27 combines with J gene TRBJ2-7, with D unresolved. Germline V CDR1 and CDR2: MNHEY, SMNVEV (reference sequence). There are 13 residues in the CDR3. Trimming shortened V by 9 bases and J by 3 bases, and 15 bases separated the two germline ends. CDR3 loop: CARSDDIFYEQYF. In DNA form, the CDR3 reads TGTGCCAGGTCTGATGATATCTTCTACGAGCAGTACTTC.

This clonotype came up many times. The chain carries TRBV12-3 or TRBV12-4 and TRBJ2-6; possibly TRBD1 for D (6 bases). The CDR3 contains 17 residues. The V and J ends lost 5 bases and 4 bases respectively, with 18 bases between them. Here the CDR3 DNA reads TGTGCCAGCAGTCCCCGCCGGGACATGTACGGGGCCAACGTCCTGACTTTC. This gives the protein CASSPRRDMYGANVLTF.

The chain carries TRBV27 and TRBJ1-5; D gene uncertain. The CDR3 has 13 amino acids. The V end lost 4 bases, the J end lost 3 bases, and 7 bases lay between the germline ends. Per germline, CDR1 MNHEY and CDR2 SMNVEV (reference sequence). The CDR3 nucleotides read TGTGCCAGCAGTTGGGGAGACAATCAGCCCCAGCATTTT. Translated: CASSWGDNQPQHF.

The chain joins TRBV20-1 to TRBJ2-7; weak D call: TRBD1 (5 bases). Per germline, CDR1 DFQATT and CDR2 SNEGSKA (reference sequence). The V gene lost 2 bases and the J gene lost 2 bases, with 16 bases spanning the gap. This CDR3 contains 15 residues. CDR3 in DNA: TGCAGTGCTAGACCACCCGACAGTCTTACCTACGAGCAGTACTTC. Its protein is CSARPPDSLTYEQYF.

This clonotype was found a few times. This rearrangement joins TRBV7-9 to TRBJ2-7, with 12 positions matching TRBD1. The V gene end was trimmed by 4 bases and the J gene end by 4 bases; junction bases not matched to a gene: 5. Germline V lookup: CDR1 SEHNR, CDR2 FQNEAQ (reference sequence). This CDR3 has 15 residues. This chain's CDR3 is CASSYPGQGAYEQYF. Here the CDR3 DNA reads TGTGCCAGCAGCTATCCGGGACAGGGGGCTTACGAGCAGTACTTC.

This clonotype was seen only a few times. This chain links TRBV3-1 with TRBJ1-3; D possibly corresponds to TRBD1 (5 bases). CDR3 length equals 15 residues. Germline V gene lookup returns CDR1 LGHDT and CDR2 YNNKEL (reference sequence). The V end was cut by 4 bases, the J end by 4 bases, with 14 bases between. Written as DNA, the CDR3 is TGTGCCAGCAGCCCCTTAGGACGGGGCGGAAACACCATATATTTT. Translation gives CASSPLGRGGNTIYF.

Many counts were recorded for this clonotype. Here the CDR3 DNA reads TGTGCCAGCAGCCACGGGACTAGCGGGAGGGGTTCCTACGAGCAGTACTTC. Its protein product is CASSHGTSGRGSYEQYF. The genes are TRBV27 and TRBJ2-7; 16 bases match TRBD2. V shed 6 bases and J 1 base; nucleotides not matched to a gene: 6. From germline, CDR1 is MNHEY and CDR2 SMNVEV (reference sequence). The CDR3 is 17 residues long.

At least ten counts were recorded for this clonotype. The chain couples TRBV27 to TRBJ1-2, with 7 bases aligning to TRBD1. With 6 bases clipped from V and 3 bases from J, the junction kept 7 bases outside the gene matches. The CDR3 spans 14 residues. The germline V gene encodes CDR1 MNHEY and CDR2 SMNVEV (reference sequence). The CDR3 region is CASSGQENHYGYTF. The DNA of the CDR3 is TGTGCCAGCAGCGGACAGGAGAATCACTATGGCTACACCTTC.

This clonotype was counted a few times. This sequence joins TRBV6-1 and TRBJ2-7; maybe TRBD1 (5 bases). This CDR3 is 15 amino acids long. In germline, CDR1 is MNHNS, CDR2 SASEGT. Trimming removed 7 bases at V and 1 base at J, with 17 bases between. The CDR3 DNA reads TGTGCCAGCACTAAATATGGGCCAGGGTCCTACGAGCAGTACTTC. Protein: CASTKYGPGSYEQYF.

Only one count was recorded for this clonotype. A much larger clonotype is one base distant, so this may be a read error. The J gene is TRBJ1-1, the V gene TRBV20-1; D remains unclear. CDR1 is DFQATT and CDR2 is SNEGSKA in the germline V gene (reference sequence). CDR3 length: 12 residues. The CDR3 sequence is CSAPNINTGAFF. The CDR3, as DNA: TGCAGTGCCCCGAACATCAACACTGGAGCTTTCTTT.

This clonotype occurred many times. The rearrangement joins TRBV20-1 to TRBJ1-5; possibly TRBD1 for D (6 bases). The CDR3 runs 13 residues. V lost 5 bases and J lost 5, with 13 bases in between. Germline V gene data show CDR1 as DFQATT and CDR2 as SNEGSKA (reference sequence). The CDR3 DNA reads as TGCAGTGCTTTCGACAGGAGTGATCAGCCCCAGCATTTT. Protein sequence: CSAFDRSDQPQHF.

The sample holds a few counts of this clonotype. The chain employs TRBV20-1 and TRBJ2-7, with 7 bases matching TRBD1. The germline V gene has CDR1 DFQATT and CDR2 SNEGSKA (reference sequence). The CDR3 has 14 residues. The J segment lost 0 bases and the V segment lost 2 bases, leaving 4 bases of the junction unmatched. The CDR3 nucleotides read TGCAGTGCTAGAAGGACAGGAGCCTCCTACGAGCAGTACTTC. Translating it yields CSARRTGASYEQYF.

The CDR3 reads CASSFGTGGPYEQYF. The CDR3 region has the DNA TGCGCCAGCAGCTTCGGGACAGGGGGACCCTACGAGCAGTACTTC. This chain links TRBV5-1 with TRBJ2-7; 11 nucleotides agree with TRBD1. Per the germline V gene, CDR1 is SGHRS and CDR2 is YFSETQ. The CDR3 has 15 amino acids. V shed 2 bases and J 2 bases; nucleotides not matched to a gene: 3.

This clonotype was detected many times. The chain has TRBV12-3 or TRBV12-4 and TRBJ1-6; TRBD1 agrees at 10 bases. This CDR3 is 15 amino acids long. Unmatched junction bases numbered 5, after V lost 6 bases and J lost 6 bases. DNA of the CDR3: TGTGCCAGCAGACCTCGGACAGGGGGTAATTCACCCCTCCACTTT. Its protein is CASRPRTGGNSPLHF.

The chain links TRBV5-5 to TRBJ1-1; D not certain. With 2 bases removed from V and 8 bases from J, the gap between germline ends came to 13 bases. The length of the CDR3 is 13 residues. The V gene's germline CDR1 is SGHKS and CDR2 YYEKEE (reference sequence). CDR3 amino acids: CASSLVLIMEAFF. DNA of the CDR3: TGTGCCAGCAGCTTAGTTCTGATCATGGAAGCTTTCTTT.

The CDR3 DNA reads TGCAGTGTCGCTAGCGGGGGCTCCTACAATGAGCAGTTCTTC. It translates to CSVASGGSYNEQFF. This chain uses TRBV20-1 with TRBJ2-1, with 10 bases matching TRBD2. The V segment lost 7 bases and the J segment 0 bases; nucleotides outside the gene matches: 3. This CDR3 is 14 amino acids long. Germline loops: CDR1 DFQATT, CDR2 SNEGSKA (reference sequence).

This clonotype showed up many times. The CDR3 spells CASNSIPTGELFF. For the CDR3, the DNA is TGTGCCAGCAACTCCATACCCACCGGGGAGCTGTTTTTT. The chain has TRBV6-1 and TRBJ2-2, with no clear D. V lost 7 bases, J lost 4 bases, and 10 bases lay in between. Per the germline V gene, CDR1 is MNHNS and CDR2 is SASEGT. The CDR3 covers 13 residues.

This clonotype appeared many times. The rearrangement joins TRBV28 to TRBJ1-6; 11 bases match TRBD1. With V trimmed by 3 bases and J by 10 bases, 5 bases remained unmatched. In germline, CDR1 is MDHEN, CDR2 SYDVKM. CDR3 length: 15 amino acids. The CDR3 loop reads CASSLRTGGASPLHF. In DNA form, the CDR3 reads TGTGCCAGCAGTTTGAGGACAGGGGGCGCCTCACCCCTCCACTTT.

This clonotype has a count of ten or more. The rearrangement links TRBV27 to TRBJ2-5, with unresolved D. CDR1 is MNHEY and CDR2 is SMNVEV in the germline V gene (reference sequence). Trimming cost V 3 bases and J 4 bases, with 12 bases left between them. This CDR3 is 14 amino acids long. CDR3 amino acids: CASSFYSSRETQYF. CDR3 nucleotide sequence: TGTGCCAGCAGTTTCTATTCCAGCCGAGAGACCCAGTACTTC.

This clonotype was recorded many times. The J gene is TRBJ2-5, the V gene TRBV27, with D perhaps matching TRBD2 (6 bases). This CDR3 spans 15 amino acids. Deletions cut 5 bases from V and 7 bases from J, with 20 bases between. The germline gives CDR1 MNHEY, CDR2 SMNVEV (reference sequence). The CDR3 DNA reads TGTGCCAGCAGTCCCCTCGGCGGGGACGTCGGGACCCAGTACTTC. Translation: CASSPLGGDVGTQYF.

The V call is TRBV29-1, the J call TRBJ2-3; D perhaps matches TRBD2 (5 bases). This CDR3 region has 14 residues. V dropped 2 bases and J dropped 3 bases, with 12 bases sitting between them. Germline loops: CDR1 SQVTM, CDR2 ANQGSEA. The CDR3 DNA follows: TGCAGCGTTGAATCGGGTGGGAGTACAGATACGCAGTATTTT. Protein: CSVESGGSTDTQYF.

The chain links TRBV9 to TRBJ2-6, with D perhaps TRBD2 (5 bases). The germline gives CDR1 SGDLS, CDR2 YYNGEE. There are 16 residues in the CDR3. The ends were cut back, 4 bases at V and 4 bases at J, with 15 bases in the middle. The chain's CDR3 is CASSPRTASGANVLTF. In DNA, the CDR3 is TGTGCCAGCAGCCCCCGGACTGCCTCAGGGGCCAACGTCCTGACTTTC.